Only a few counts were recorded for the clone carrying this T cell receptor (beta chain). The antigen is undetermined. The source of the sample is a study of cytomegalovirus exposure and HLA in healthy donors. Study-level points and caveats: As a later analysis showed, a missense DCLRE1C variant was linked to trimming of TCR beta V- and J-genes. By HLA locus, TCR association rates varied in a later analysis, with DRB1 showing the most and HLA-C the fewest. The authors excluded some V segments, including TRBV6-2 and TRBV6-3, as indistinguishable. Productive status was seen about 87% or about 30% of the time for most TCR beta V segments in an earlier analysis.

The CDR3 covers 16 residues. CDR1 is SGDLS and CDR2 is YYNGEE in the germline V gene. V was clipped by 0 bases and J by 0 bases, with 10 bases between them. Researchers ran the PCR with 60 Vbeta and 13 Jbeta primers. TCRdb's table, derived via immunoSEQ multiplex PCR, lists solely in-frame clones and lacks some. The sample carries some 170,000 clones, under 85% recorded once. Sequences were obtained from PBMCs. V usage is TRBV9 and J usage is TRBJ1-3, with unresolved D. The source is a man over 45 in good health and CMV-seropositive. The CDR3 DNA sequence: TGTGCCAGCAGCGTAGCGACACCGAGCTCTGGAAACACCATATATTTT. This gives the protein CASSVATPSSGNTIYF.